This T cell receptor beta chain appears in the sequencing data of a study of T cell responses to AZD1222 COVID-19 vaccine. Study-wide results and limits: The study reported that nearly half of spike-specific TCRs target unmutated variant regions.

Sequencing was performed with immunoSEQ multiplex PCR; in TCRdb, only in-frame clones are kept and a portion is missing. The sample lists 140,000 or so clones; more than 75% were seen once. Notes on this clone: What it binds is not known.

With V trimmed by 3 bases and J by 16 bases, 11 bases remained unmatched. This CDR3 spans 13 amino acids. Germline CDR1 reads SEHNR; CDR2 reads FQNEAQ (reference sequence). This TCR was recovered from an adult who received the AZD1222 COVID-19 vaccine. V gene TRBV7-9 combines with J gene TRBJ2-1; TRBD2 matches 8 bases. The material sequenced was peripheral blood, taken 28 days after the second AZD1222 dose. The CDR3 region is CASSLAVLAGFFF. Here the CDR3 DNA reads TGTGCCAGCAGCTTGGCGGTGTTAGCGGGATTTTTCTTC.